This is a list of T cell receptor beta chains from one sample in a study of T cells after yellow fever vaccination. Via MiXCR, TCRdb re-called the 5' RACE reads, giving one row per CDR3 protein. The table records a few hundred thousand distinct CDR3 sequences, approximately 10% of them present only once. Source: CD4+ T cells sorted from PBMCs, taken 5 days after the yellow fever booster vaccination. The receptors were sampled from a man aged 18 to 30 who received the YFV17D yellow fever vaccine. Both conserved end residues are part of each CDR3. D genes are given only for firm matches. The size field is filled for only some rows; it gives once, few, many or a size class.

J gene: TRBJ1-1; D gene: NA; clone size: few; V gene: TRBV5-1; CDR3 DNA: TGCGCCAGCAGCCCCAGGGTGGGGAACACTGAAGCTTTCTTT; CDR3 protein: CASSPRVGNTEAFF
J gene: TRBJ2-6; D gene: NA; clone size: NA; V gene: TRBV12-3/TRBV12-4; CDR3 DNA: TGTGCCAGCAGTCCCGTCCGGGTCGAGGTTGGTGGGTCCAACGTCCTGACTTTC; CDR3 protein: CASSPVRVEVGGSNVLTF
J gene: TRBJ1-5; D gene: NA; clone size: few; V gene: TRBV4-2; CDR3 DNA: TGTGCCAGCAGCCAAGAGGGTAGCAATCAGCCCCAGCATTTT; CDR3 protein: CASSQEGSNQPQHF
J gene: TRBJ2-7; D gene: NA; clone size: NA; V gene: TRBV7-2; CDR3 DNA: TGTGCCAGCAGCCCCCGGCGGTCCCACGAGCAGTACTTC; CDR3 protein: CASSPRRSHEQYF
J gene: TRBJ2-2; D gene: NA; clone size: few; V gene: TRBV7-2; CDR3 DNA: TGTGCCAGCAACCGAAGGGGGCGGGGGCCCACCGGGGAGCTGTTTTTT; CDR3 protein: CASNRRGRGPTGELFF
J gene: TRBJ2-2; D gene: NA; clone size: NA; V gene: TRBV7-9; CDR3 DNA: TGTGCCAGCAGCTTGGCCACCGAGTTCACCGGGGAGCTGTTTTTT; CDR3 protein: CASSLATEFTGELFF
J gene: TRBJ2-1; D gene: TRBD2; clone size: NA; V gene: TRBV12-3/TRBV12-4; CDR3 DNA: TGTGCCAGCAGCAGACTAGCGGGGGGGAATGAGCAGTTCTTC; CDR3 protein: CASSRLAGGNEQFF
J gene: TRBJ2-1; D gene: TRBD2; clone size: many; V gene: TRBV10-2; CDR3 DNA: TGCGCCAGCAGCCTTAGCGGGGTCGGAGAGCAGTTCTTC; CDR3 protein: CASSLSGVGEQFF
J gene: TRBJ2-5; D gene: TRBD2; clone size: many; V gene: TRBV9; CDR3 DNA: TGTGCCAGCAGCTCCAGACTAGCGGGGGCCGAGACCCAGTACTTC; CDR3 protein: CASSSRLAGAETQYF
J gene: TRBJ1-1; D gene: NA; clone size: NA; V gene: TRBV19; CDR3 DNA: TGTGCCAGTAGATTCCGGGACAACAATAGGGCTGTGAACACTGAAGCTTTCTTT; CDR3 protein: CASRFRDNNRAVNTEAFF
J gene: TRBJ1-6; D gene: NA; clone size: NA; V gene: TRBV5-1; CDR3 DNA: TGCGCCAGCAGCTTGGACGACCTGGGTTCACCCCTCCACTTT; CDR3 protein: CASSLDDLGSPLHF
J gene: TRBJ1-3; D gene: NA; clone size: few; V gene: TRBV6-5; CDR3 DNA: TGTGCCAGCAGTTACGGGCCTGGAAACACCATATATTTT; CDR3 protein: CASSYGPGNTIYF
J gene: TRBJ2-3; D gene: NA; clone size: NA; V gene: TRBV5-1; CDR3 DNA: TGCGCCAGCAGCTCCCTAACAGGGACCCCCACAGATACGCAGTATTTT; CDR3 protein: CASSSLTGTPTDTQYF
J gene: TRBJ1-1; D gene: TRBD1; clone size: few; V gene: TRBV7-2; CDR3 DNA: TGTGCCAGCAGTTTAGGACAGGGATGGACTGAAGCTTTCTTT; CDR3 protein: CASSLGQGWTEAFF